The 30 T cell receptor beta chains below come from one sample, sequenced in a study of cytomegalovirus exposure and HLA in healthy donors. Primers included in the PCR were 60 Vbeta and 13 Jbeta primers. The protocol was immunoSEQ multiplex PCR, while the TCRdb copy is restricted to in-frame clones and leaves out a portion. This table holds 150,000 to 200,000 clones, more than 75% found once. Sequencing used PBMCs. These receptors came from a woman between 18 and 29 years old in good health and CMV-seronegative.

CDR3 residues: CASSQDGGGGSGELFF. As DNA, the CDR3 is TGTGCCAGCAGCCAAGATGGAGGGGGGGGGTCCGGGGAGCTGTTTTTT. The chain recombines TRBV4-2 with TRBJ2-2; weak D call: TRBD2 (7 bases). Germline V gene lookup returns CDR1 LGHNA and CDR2 YNFKEQ. The CDR3 extends over 16 amino acids. V lost 0 bases to trimming and J lost 6 bases, with 14 bases between them.

The genes are TRBV12-5 and TRBJ2-7; TRBD1 is a possible D gene (6 bases). Trimming shortened V by 0 bases and J by 4 bases, and 16 bases separated the two germline ends. The CDR3 is 16 residues long. Germline V CDR1 and CDR2: LGHNT, FRNRAP. The CDR3 reads CASGLVLGQTGYEQYF. Here the CDR3 DNA reads TGTGCTAGTGGTTTGGTACTCGGACAGACGGGGTACGAGCAGTACTTC.

The chain is built from TRBV4-3 and TRBJ2-1; TRBD2 matches at 7 bases. The length of the CDR3 is 14 residues. Trimming at V came to 2 bases and at J to 7 bases, leaving 5 bases not matched to a gene. In germline, CDR1 is LGHNA, CDR2 YSLEER. The CDR3 region is CASSQTSVQNEQFF. In nucleotides, the CDR3 is TGCGCCAGCAGCCAAACTAGCGTGCAAAATGAGCAGTTCTTC.

This chain uses TRBV20-1 with TRBJ1-1; D gene ambiguous. Germline CDR1 DFQATT, CDR2 SNEGSKA (reference sequence). V dropped 4 bases and J dropped 0 bases, with 3 bases sitting between them. The CDR3 is 11 residues long. CDR3 in DNA: TGCAGTGCTACCATGAACACTGAAGCTTTCTTT. Translated, it gives CSATMNTEAFF.

This chain joins TRBV7-8 and TRBJ2-1, with D possibly matching TRBD2 (5 bases). From germline, CDR1 is SGHVS and CDR2 FQNEAQ. V gave up 4 bases and J gave up 0 bases, with 13 bases separating them. This CDR3 has 16 residues. The CDR3 is CASSSLAGLSYNEQFF. DNA of the CDR3: TGTGCCAGCAGCTCCCTGGCGGGTCTCTCCTACAATGAGCAGTTCTTC.

This chain links TRBV7-2 with TRBJ1-5; D unclear. The CDR3 is made up of 16 amino acids. Trimming removed 0 bases from V and 2 bases from J, with 11 bases in between. Per the germline V gene, CDR1 is SGHTA and CDR2 is FQGNSA. The CDR3 nucleotides are TGTGCCAGCAGCTTAGCCCCGGGATGGGGCAATCAGCCCCAGCATTTT. This sequence encodes CASSLAPGWGNQPQHF.

The chain combines TRBV30 with TRBJ2-1; unclear D gene. The germline V gene has CDR1 GTSNPN and CDR2 SVGIG (reference sequence). V was cut by 2 bases and J by 0 bases, with 5 bases left in between. CDR3 length: 13 residues. Here the CDR3 DNA reads TGTGCCTGGAGTTCCTTCTCCTACAATGAGCAGTTCTTC. Protein sequence: CAWSSFSYNEQFF.

The rearrangement links TRBV9 to TRBJ2-3; 13 bases agree with TRBD2. Germline-derived CDR1 and CDR2 are SGDLS and YYNGEE. Trimming at V came to 3 bases and at J to 6 bases, leaving 4 bases not matched to a gene. The CDR3 is made up of 15 amino acids. In DNA form, the CDR3 reads TGTGCCAGCAGCGCGGGACTAGCGGGGTGGGATACGCAGTATTTT. Residues: CASSAGLAGWDTQYF.

The chain is built from TRBV28 and TRBJ2-3, with TRBD2 matching over 7 bases. The V and J ends lost 5 bases and 3 bases, in that order; junction bases with no gene match: 17. The CDR3 length is 18 residues. Looked up from germline, CDR1 is MDHEN and CDR2 is SYDVKM. CDR3 region: CASSIRTLGGWSTDTQYF. For the CDR3, the DNA is TGTGCCAGCAGTATACGCACCCTCGGGGGGTGGAGTACAGATACGCAGTATTTT.

The chain is built from TRBV28 and TRBJ1-2; 7 bases are shared with TRBD1. Germline V gene data show CDR1 as MDHEN and CDR2 as SYDVKM. J was trimmed by 8 bases and V by 2 bases; bases with no gene match: 2. The CDR3 covers 12 residues. The CDR3 reads CASSLNRGGYTF. The DNA of the CDR3 is TGTGCCAGCAGTTTAAACAGGGGAGGCTACACCTTC.

Turning to this clone: The same CDR3 can be traced to other DNA sequences in this sample. The rearrangement links TRBV5-1 to TRBJ1-2, with 10 bases aligning to TRBD1. The CDR3 consists of 14 residues. From germline, CDR1 is SGHRS and CDR2 YFSETQ. After removal of 4 bases from V and 2 bases from J, the junction contained 2 bases not matched to a gene. CDR3 loop: CASSLGQGNYGYTF. Written as DNA, the CDR3 is TGCGCCAGCAGCCTGGGACAGGGGAACTATGGCTACACCTTC. The whole variable domain, filled in from reference TRBV5-1 and TRBJ1-2, reads KAGVTQTPRYLIKTRGQQVTLSCSPISGHRSVSWYQQTPGQGLQFLFEYFSETQRNKGNFPGRFSGRQFSNSRSEMNVSTLELGDSALYLCASSLGQGNYGYTFGSGTRLTVV.

This chain uses TRBV4-3 with TRBJ2-3, with D possibly matching TRBD2 (6 bases). This CDR3 has 15 amino acids. The V and J ends lost 0 bases and 4 bases respectively, with 11 bases between them. Per the germline V gene, CDR1 is LGHNA and CDR2 is YSLEER. CDR3 protein: CASSQDPGGPDTQYF. In DNA, the CDR3 is TGCGCCAGCAGCCAAGATCCCGGAGGGCCAGATACGCAGTATTTT.

The chain links TRBV2 to TRBJ2-7, with 7 bases matching TRBD1. The ends lost 2 bases at V and 7 bases at J; junction bases unmatched: 5. The germline CDR1 and CDR2 sequences are SNHLY and FYNNEI. CDR3 length equals 13 residues. The CDR3 reads CASSEWQGEEQYF. The DNA of the CDR3 is TGTGCCAGCAGTGAATGGCAGGGGGAAGAGCAGTACTTC.

This chain uses TRBV5-1 with TRBJ2-1; 13 bases agree with TRBD2. Germline loops: CDR1 SGHRS, CDR2 YFSETQ. V shed 1 base and J 3 bases; nucleotides not matched to a gene: 10. CDR3 length: 19 amino acids. This CDR3 reads CASSLTSGRAGGVYNEQFF. CDR3 bases: TGCGCCAGCAGCTTGACTAGCGGGAGGGCCGGAGGTGTCTACAATGAGCAGTTCTTC.

The chain carries TRBV6-1 and TRBJ1-1; D may be TRBD1 (6 bases). Germline V lookup: CDR1 MNHNS, CDR2 SASEGT. CDR3 length equals 12 residues. V was clipped by 4 bases and J by 3 bases, with 6 bases between them. CDR3 residues: CASSGGHTEAFF. CDR3 DNA: TGTGCCAGCAGTGGGGGGCACACTGAAGCTTTCTTT.

This rearrangement joins TRBV7-9 to TRBJ2-5; D possibly corresponds to TRBD2 (6 bases). Germline values: CDR1 SEHNR, CDR2 FQNEAQ (reference sequence). Trimming pared 5 bases from V and 5 bases from J, leaving 27 bases between. CDR3 length: 18 amino acids. The CDR3 nucleotides are TGTGCCAGCAGCCATGCTTGGGGGGATCCTGCTGGGGGGGAGACCCAGTACTTC. Its translation: CASSHAWGDPAGGETQYF. Variable domain in full (rest from reference TRBV7-9 and TRBJ2-5): DTGVSQNPRHKITKRGQNVTFRCDPISEHNRLYWYRQTLGQGPEFLTYFQNEAQLEKSRLLSDRFSAERPKGSFSTLEIQRTEQGDSAMYLCASSHAWGDPAGGETQYFGPGTRLLVL.

The gene calls are TRBV30 and TRBJ1-2; D is unresolved. CDR1 and CDR2 (germline): GTSNPN, SVGIG (reference sequence). V lost 4 bases, J lost 1 base, and 7 bases lay in between. The CDR3 has 12 residues. CDR3 loop: CAWMQINYGYTF. The CDR3 nucleotides read TGTGCCTGGATGCAGATTAACTATGGCTACACCTTC.

With respect to this clone: Other DNA sequences in the sample encode the same CDR3. This chain connects TRBV2 to TRBJ2-5; D possibly corresponds to TRBD1 (5 bases). V lost 5 bases, J lost 2 bases, and 15 bases lay in between. The CDR3 covers 15 residues. Germline V lookup: CDR1 SNHLY, CDR2 FYNNEI. The CDR3 loop reads CASSSRVQGQETQYF. CDR3 sequence (DNA): TGTGCCAGCAGTTCTAGGGTTCAGGGACAAGAGACCCAGTACTTC. The complete variable domain, with remaining parts taken from reference TRBV2 and TRBJ2-5, reads EPEVTQTPSHQVTQMGQEVILRCVPISNHLYFYWYRQILGQKVEFLVSFYNNEISEKSEIFDDQFSVERPDGSNFTLKIRSTKLEDSAMYFCASSSRVQGQETQYFGPGTRLLVL.

The genes are TRBV5-1 and TRBJ2-5; 8 bases are shared with TRBD2. The CDR3 is 15 amino acids. With V trimmed by 6 bases and J by 4 bases, 11 bases remained unmatched. Germline values: CDR1 SGHRS, CDR2 YFSETQ. DNA of the CDR3: TGCGCCAGCACTCAGACGCGGCTAGCGGGAGAGACCCAGTACTTC. This encodes CASTQTRLAGETQYF.

The chain combines TRBV25-1 with TRBJ1-1, with TRBD1 identical over 7 bases. The germline CDR1 and CDR2 sequences are MGHDK and SYGVNS. The V segment lost 11 bases and the J segment 7 bases; nucleotides outside the gene matches: 19. This CDR3 is 15 amino acids long. The CDR3 here is CASVPTVGDSREAFF. Written as DNA, the CDR3 is TGTGCCTCCGTGCCTACGGTGGGGGACAGCCGTGAAGCTTTCTTT.

This rearrangement joins TRBV5-1 to TRBJ1-5, with TRBD1 as a possible D gene (5 bases). The CDR3 has 14 residues. Trimming shortened V by 0 bases and J by 7 bases, and 11 bases separated the two germline ends. Per germline, CDR1 SGHRS and CDR2 YFSETQ. This CDR3 is CASSLAGQDQPQHF. CDR3 coding DNA: TGCGCCAGCAGCTTGGCAGGGCAGGACCAGCCCCAGCATTTT.

CDR3 residues: CASSFSTSGRRSSYEQYF. Written as DNA, the CDR3 is TGTGCCAGCAGCTTTTCGACTAGCGGGAGAAGGAGCTCCTACGAGCAGTACTTC. This chain connects TRBV7-8 to TRBJ2-7, with 12 nucleotides matching TRBD2. Germline CDR1 SGHVS, CDR2 FQNEAQ. The V and J ends lost 3 bases and 0 bases, in that order; junction bases with no gene match: 9. The CDR3 is 18 residues long.

The CDR3, as DNA: TGTGCCAGTAGTATAGAAGAGAGCTCCTACAATGAGCAGTTCTTC. This gives the protein CASSIEESSYNEQFF. This chain links TRBV19 with TRBJ2-1, with D unclear. CDR3 length equals 15 residues. CDR1 LNHDA and CDR2 SQIVND come from the germline V gene (reference sequence). V was clipped by 0 bases and J by 0 bases, with 6 bases between them.

V usage is TRBV25-1 and J usage is TRBJ1-5; D perhaps matches TRBD1 (5 bases). The V and J ends lost 5 bases and 3 bases respectively, with 11 bases between them. Germline assignment: CDR1 MGHDK and CDR2 SYGVNS. The CDR3 runs 14 residues. The CDR3 DNA sequence: TGTGCCAGCAGTCAAACAGGTACCAATCAGCCCCAGCATTTT. This encodes CASSQTGTNQPQHF. Complete variable domain (other parts from reference TRBV25-1 and TRBJ1-5): EADIYQTPRYLVIGTGKKITLECSQTMGHDKMYWYQQDPGMELHLIHYSYGVNSTEKGDLSSESTVSRIRTEHFPLTLESARPSHTSQYLCASSQTGTNQPQHFGDGTRLSIL.

This rearrangement joins TRBV5-5 to TRBJ2-7, with TRBD1 matching over 9 bases. The CDR3 length is 15 residues. Per germline, CDR1 SGHKS and CDR2 YYEKEE (reference sequence). J lost 2 bases, V lost 1 base, and 4 bases had no gene match. CDR3 DNA: TGTGCCAGCAGCTTGACGTGGACAGGGGCCTACGAGCAGTACTTC. Residues: CASSLTWTGAYEQYF.

The CDR3 sequence: CASSQEWEGRDEQYF. The CDR3 nucleotides are TGTGCCAGCAGCCAAGAGTGGGAGGGCCGCGACGAGCAGTACTTC. This chain joins TRBV4-2 and TRBJ2-7; 7 bases are a match to TRBD2. Trimming took 0 bases from V and 5 from J; bases not matched to a gene: 7. CDR3 size: 15 residues. The germline V gene encodes CDR1 LGHNA and CDR2 YNFKEQ.

The chain employs TRBV10-3 and TRBJ1-5, with D possibly being TRBD1 (5 bases). CDR3 size: 15 residues. Germline assignment: CDR1 ENHRY and CDR2 SYGVKD. The V gene lost 4 bases and the J gene lost 4 bases, with 14 bases spanning the gap. The CDR3 sequence is CAISGQQGLNQPQHF. In DNA form, the CDR3 reads TGTGCCATCAGTGGGCAGCAGGGTTTAAATCAGCCCCAGCATTTT.

The chain uses TRBV12-5 and TRBJ1-2; the D is unclear. The CDR3 is 13 residues long. In germline, CDR1 is LGHNT, CDR2 FRNRAP. Trimming left V 1 base short and J 3 bases short, with 6 bases between. CDR3 in amino acids: CASGLDTYYGYTF. DNA for the CDR3: TGTGCTAGTGGTTTGGACACCTACTATGGCTACACCTTC. Based on the CDR3 plus reference TRBV12-5 and TRBJ1-2, the full variable domain is DARVTQTPRHKVTEMGQEVTMRCQPILGHNTVFWYRQTMMQGLELLAYFRNRAPLDDSGMPKDRFSAEMPDATLATLKIQPSEPRDSAVYFCASGLDTYYGYTFGSGTRLTVV.

V and J are TRBV6-5 and TRBJ1-2, with 7 positions matching TRBD1. CDR1 is MNHEY, CDR2 SVGAGI, per germline. CDR3 length: 14 amino acids. V dropped 4 bases and J dropped 7; count of bases not matched to a gene: 9. CDR3 sequence reads: CASSSQQGSFGYTF. CDR3 nucleotides: TGTGCCAGCAGTTCCCAACAGGGGAGTTTTGGCTACACCTTC.

This chain links TRBV6-1 with TRBJ2-5; unclear D gene. V shed 3 bases and J shed 5 bases, with 7 bases lying between them. The CDR3 spans 12 residues. CDR1 is MNHNS, CDR2 SASEGT, per germline. The DNA for the CDR3 is TGTGCCAGCAGTGAGACTTGGGAGACCCAGTACTTC. Residues: CASSETWETQYF.